A selection of T cell receptor beta chains follows, all from one sample in a study of pediatric ulcerative colitis. Data came from immunoSEQ multiplex PCR; TCRdb stores just in-frame clones and leaves some out. The sample has 45,000 to 55,000 clones; about four fifths are singletons. Sample: gut tissue. These receptors were obtained from a girl aged 10 to 17 with moderate ulcerative colitis. The CDR3 runs from the conserved cysteine through the conserved F or W. The D gene is left open where the match is weak. Clone size, where shown, is once, few, many, or a class for clones that have expanded.

11	-	TRBV29-1	TRBJ1-2	-	CSVDIGFGYTF	TGCAGCGTTGATATCGGGTTTGGCTACACCTTC
13	-	TRBV5-1	TRBJ2-3	-	CASGGPLTDTQYF	TGCGCCAGCGGGGGGCCGTTAACCGATACGCAGTATTTT
15	TRBD2	TRBV10-3	TRBJ2-2	once	CAISGSGGNTGELFF	TGTGCCATCAGTGGTAGCGGGGGGAACACCGGGGAGCTGTTTTTT
15	-	TRBV4-3	TRBJ1-4	-	CASSQGRQAREKLFF	TGCGCCAGCAGCCAAGGCCGACAGGCTCGCGAAAAACTGTTTTTT
15	TRBD1	TRBV6-1	TRBJ1-5	-	CASSEADRELLPQHF	TGTGCCAGCAGTGAAGCGGACAGGGAATTATTGCCCCAGCATTTT
17	-	TRBV11-2	TRBJ2-7	once	CASSLDRAAGTLNEQYF	TGTGCCAGCAGCTTAGATAGGGCGGCGGGGACTCTCAACGAGCAGTACTTC
13	-	TRBV6-1	TRBJ2-5	-	CASSEVGPRFSYF	TGTGCCAGCAGTGAAGTTGGGCCAAGGTTTTCGTACTTC
16	TRBD1	TRBV5-1	TRBJ2-3	once	CASSKPGQGDWNTQYF	TGCGCCAGCAGCAAACCGGGACAGGGGGATTGGAATACGCAGTATTTT
13	-	TRBV2	TRBJ2-1	-	CASSEKEYNEQFF	TGTGCCAGCAGTGAAAAGGAGTACAATGAGCAGTTCTTC
16	TRBD2	TRBV5-1	TRBJ2-5	few	CASSPPQGGGAETQYF	TGCGCCAGCAGCCCTCCCCAGGGCGGGGGGGCTGAGACCCAGTACTTC
13	-	TRBV6-4	TRBJ2-1	-	CASSADLHNEQFF	TGTGCCAGCAGTGCGGACTTACACAATGAGCAGTTCTTC
15	TRBD2	TRBV7-3	TRBJ2-7	-	CASSLAAGESYEQYF	TGTGCCAGCAGCTTAGCGGCGGGGGAGTCCTACGAGCAGTACTTC
19	TRBD2	TRBV15	TRBJ2-5	-	CATSIRTSMIYGGMETQYF	TGTGCCACCAGCATCCGGACTAGTATGATTTACGGGGGGATGGAGACCCAGTACTTC
14	-	TRBV19	TRBJ2-5	-	CASSINGRQETQYF	TGTGCCAGTAGTATTAACGGGCGCCAAGAGACCCAGTACTTC
15	-	TRBV6-5	TRBJ2-2	-	CASRRGTIGTGELFF	TGTGCCAGCCGCCGTGGGACGATAGGGACCGGGGAGCTGTTTTTT
15	-	TRBV6-5	TRBJ1-5	few	CASSPAGASNQPQHF	TGTGCCAGCAGTCCAGCCGGCGCCAGCAATCAGCCCCAGCATTTT
14	-	TRBV18	TRBJ1-4	-	CASSPFGPNEKLFF	TGTGCCAGCTCACCATTCGGGCCTAATGAAAAACTGTTTTTT
15	-	TRBV5-4	TRBJ1-6	few	CASSLRESGNSPLHF	TGTGCCAGCAGCTTGCGGGAATCTGGTAATTCACCCCTCCACTTT
15	-	TRBV2	TRBJ2-5	-	CASSDGTHEAETQYF	TGTGCCAGCAGTGACGGTACACACGAGGCGGAGACCCAGTACTTC
13	-	TRBV5-6	TRBJ2-5	-	CASSPKIQETQYF	TGTGCCAGCAGCCCTAAGATTCAAGAGACCCAGTACTTC
12	-	TRBV19	TRBJ1-1	-	CASSDGTAEAFF	TGTGCCAGTAGTGACGGGACGGCAGAAGCTTTCTTT
12	-	TRBV4-2	TRBJ1-1	-	CASSQAATEAFF	TGTGCCAGCAGCCAAGCGGCCACTGAAGCTTTCTTT
16	TRBD2	TRBV2	TRBJ2-5	-	CASSEFGGGARKTQYF	TGTGCCAGCAGTGAATTTGGCGGGGGGGCGAGAAAGACCCAGTACTTC
16	TRBD1	TRBV2	TRBJ1-2	-	CASSEGYRQGGFGYTF	TGTGCCAGCAGTGAGGGGTACCGACAGGGCGGTTTTGGCTACACCTTC
14	TRBD1	TRBV5-1	TRBJ1-1	-	CASSWGQGRALAFF	TGCGCCAGCAGTTGGGGACAGGGCCGTGCGCTAGCTTTCTTT
17	TRBD2	TRBV28	TRBJ2-5	-	CASSFPGLAGNQETQYF	TGTGCCAGCAGTTTCCCGGGACTAGCGGGGAACCAAGAGACCCAGTACTTC
13	-	TRBV19	TRBJ2-2	-	CAISQGHTGELFF	TGTGCTATATCTCAGGGGCACACCGGGGAGCTGTTTTTT
13	TRBD1	TRBV7-8	TRBJ1-4	-	CASSGNRGEKLFF	TGTGCCAGCAGCGGCAACAGGGGTGAAAAACTGTTTTTT
14	TRBD1	TRBV6-5	TRBJ1-6	-	CASQPGGYNSPLHF	TGTGCCAGCCAACCAGGGGGGTATAATTCACCCCTCCACTTT
14	TRBD1	TRBV19	TRBJ1-2	-	CASRQGSSNYGYTF	TGTGCCAGTAGACAGGGGAGTTCTAACTATGGCTACACCTTC
13	-	TRBV7-9	TRBJ2-2	once	CATPLQGEGELFF	TGTGCCACCCCGTTGCAGGGAGAGGGGGAGCTGTTTTTT
17	TRBD2	TRBV5-4	TRBJ2-7	-	CASSLGSSLAGIYEQYF	TGTGCCAGCAGCTTGGGTTCCTCACTAGCGGGAATCTACGAGCAGTACTTC
15	-	TRBV11-2	TRBJ2-1	-	CASSPEVAAYNEQFF	TGTGCCAGCAGCCCCGAAGTAGCAGCCTACAATGAGCAGTTCTTC
15	-	TRBV5-1	TRBJ1-1	few	CASSLDGGESEEAFF	TGCGCCAGCAGCTTGGATGGGGGTGAGTCAGAGGAAGCTTTCTTT
13	TRBD1	TRBV15	TRBJ1-1	-	CATGTGGFTEAFF	TGTGCCACCGGGACAGGGGGTTTCACTGAAGCTTTCTTT
12	-	TRBV11-1	TRBJ2-3	few	CASRSPTDTQYF	TGTGCCAGCAGATCCCCCACAGATACGCAGTATTTT
15	-	TRBV30	TRBJ1-1	-	CAWSVAWGISAEAFF	TGTGCCTGGAGTGTCGCTTGGGGGATCTCGGCTGAAGCTTTCTTT
13	-	TRBV18	TRBJ1-2	few	CASSMGTVYGYTF	TGTGCCAGCTCGATGGGGACTGTCTATGGCTACACCTTC
19	-	TRBV7-5	TRBJ1-5	few	CARSLTPGQKEYSNQPQHF	TGTGCCAGAAGCTTAACACCGGGACAGAAAGAATATAGCAATCAGCCCCAGCATTTT
13	-	TRBV7-7	TRBJ2-5	-	CASSLGGQETQYF	TGTGCCAGCAGCTTGGGGGGCCAAGAGACCCAGTACTTC
17	TRBD2	TRBV7-6	TRBJ2-1	-	CASSLVAGGPPYNEQFF	TGTGCCAGCAGCTTAGTAGCGGGAGGACCCCCATACAATGAGCAGTTCTTC
15	-	TRBV5-5	TRBJ2-7	-	CASSFSTQAVYEQYF	TGTGCCAGCAGCTTTTCGACGCAGGCAGTCTACGAGCAGTACTTC
16	TRBD2	TRBV4-2	TRBJ2-7	-	CASSQEYGSGSYEQYF	TGTGCCAGCAGCCAAGAGTATGGTAGCGGGAGCTACGAGCAGTACTTC
13	-	TRBV7-3	TRBJ1-1	once	CASSLDPGGEAFF	TGTGCCAGCAGCTTGGACCCCGGTGGTGAAGCTTTCTTT
14	-	TRBV5-1	TRBJ1-2	-	CASSTDRSNYGYTF	TGCGCCAGCAGCACAGACAGGAGTAACTATGGCTACACCTTC
16	TRBD1	TRBV7-2	TRBJ2-1	-	CASSLAQGFAYNEQFF	TGTGCCAGCAGCTTAGCACAGGGGTTTGCCTACAATGAGCAGTTCTTC
17	-	TRBV30	TRBJ2-2	-	CAWGTFLGSMNTGELFF	TGTGCCTGGGGGACCTTTTTAGGGAGTATGAACACCGGGGAGCTGTTTTTT
15	TRBD2	TRBV7-2	TRBJ2-1	-	CASSPVAGGPYEQFF	TGTGCCAGCAGCCCGGTGGCGGGGGGGCCTTATGAGCAGTTCTTC
17	-	TRBV7-6	TRBJ1-4	-	CASSPHPLARPNEKLFF	TGTGCCAGCAGCCCCCACCCCCTGGCAAGACCAAATGAAAAACTGTTTTTT
12	-	TRBV7-6	TRBJ1-1	few	CASSLERGEAFF	TGTGCCAGCAGCCTGGAGAGGGGCGAAGCTTTCTTT
16	-	TRBV5-1	TRBJ1-4	-	CASSSSGRGSFEKLFF	TGCGCCAGCAGCTCCTCGGGGAGGGGCTCTTTCGAAAAACTGTTTTTT
12	-	TRBV2	TRBJ2-7	few	CASSGIGYEQYF	TGTGCCAGCAGTGGGATTGGGTACGAGCAGTACTTC
13	-	TRBV28	TRBJ1-1	-	CASRSLWSTEAFF	TGTGCCAGCAGGTCCTTATGGAGCACTGAAGCTTTCTTT
15	TRBD1	TRBV27	TRBJ2-7	-	CASSLSGQGVYEQYF	TGTGCCAGCAGTTTATCCGGACAGGGGGTCTACGAGCAGTACTTC
14	-	TRBV7-9	TRBJ2-1	-	CASSFWTGADEQFF	TGTGCCAGCAGCTTCTGGACCGGGGCGGATGAGCAGTTCTTC